This is a list of T cell receptor beta chains from one sample in a study of control samples from healthy donors and cancer patients. Sequencing was performed with immunoSEQ multiplex PCR; in TCRdb, only in-frame clones are kept and a portion is missing. The table records 150,000 or so clones, 85% to 95% of them present only once. Sequences were obtained from PBMCs. These receptors came from a man aged 55 to 70 with colorectal cancer. The CDR3 runs from the conserved cysteine through the conserved F or W.

TRBV24-1	TRBJ2-2	CATSDLGPGSGGLSNTGELFF
TRBV7-2	TRBJ2-2	CASTQNSGTRYTGELFF
TRBV27	TRBJ2-5	CASSLSGWGETQYF
TRBV5-5	TRBJ2-7	CASSWTGREQYF
TRBV4-1	TRBJ1-6	CASSTRSLGQGVLINNSPLHF
TRBV21-1	TRBJ2-3	CASSSPGVSTDTQYF
TRBV3-1/TRBV3-2	TRBJ2-2	CASSPPGYTGELFF
TRBV15	TRBJ2-7	CATSRDLYEQYF
TRBV3-1/TRBV3-2	TRBJ1-2	CASSQDRQGASLGYTF
TRBV6-5	TRBJ1-2	CASRPLGVSNYGYTF
TRBV30	TRBJ2-3	CAWGLSTDTQYF
TRBV10-3	TRBJ2-3	CAISAMIAGALTDTQYF
TRBV5-1	TRBJ1-6	CASSFDGGFNSPLHF
TRBV7-2	TRBJ2-2	CASSLRTSGGANTGELFF
TRBV19	TRBJ1-5	CASSGQGGNQPQHF
TRBV27	TRBJ2-1	CASSLSPINEQFF
TRBV30	TRBJ2-3	CAWILGLAGGSTDTQYF
TRBV9	TRBJ1-4	CASSAGWGHEKLFF
TRBV6-5	TRBJ1-3	CASSYTGPAGDTIYF
TRBV19	TRBJ2-7	CASSNTYEQYF
TRBV2	TRBJ1-1	CASSESPFGEAFF
TRBV30	TRBJ1-5	CAWSLGQGNQPQHF
TRBV4-3	TRBJ1-3	CASSREVQGSVGNTIYF
TRBV24-1	TRBJ1-1	CATTRGSEAFF
TRBV19	TRBJ1-5	CASGRTINSNQPQHF
TRBV6-5	TRBJ2-2	CASSYWSGAGGGELFF
TRBV1	TRBJ1-5	CTSSQQGRPQHF
TRBV27	TRBJ1-5	CASSRQGNQPQHF
TRBV27	TRBJ1-5	CASTPLSGYNQPQHF
TRBV11-2	TRBJ1-2	CASSLGGYGYTF
TRBV5-6	TRBJ1-1	CASSLDRGWNTEAFF
TRBV12-3/TRBV12-4	TRBJ2-7	CASSFGEDYEQYF
TRBV28	TRBJ1-6	CASSFKGYGNNSPLHF
TRBV5-1	TRBJ2-2	CASSLGLNTGELFF
TRBV3-1/TRBV3-2	TRBJ1-1	CASSQNTEAFF
TRBV19	TRBJ2-1	CATDPGQGYNEQFF
TRBV15	TRBJ2-7	CATSRNRGGYEQYF
TRBV2	TRBJ2-7	CASSGQGLNEQYF
TRBV5-1	TRBJ2-3	CASSSPLGALADTQYF